The 30 T cell receptor beta chains listed next were all sequenced from one sample in a study of cytomegalovirus exposure and HLA in healthy donors. PCR used 60 Vbeta primers and 13 Jbeta primers. Libraries were prepared by immunoSEQ multiplex PCR; TCRdb keeps only in-frame clonotypes and omits some of them. Among some 70,000 clones listed, roughly 70% were seen once. Sequenced: PBMCs. The receptors stem from a woman aged 25 to 39 in good health and CMV-seronegative.

This clone has just one count. V gene TRBV19 combines with J gene TRBJ1-6, with no clear D. The germline V gene encodes CDR1 LNHDA and CDR2 SQIVND (reference sequence). V was pared by 7 bases and J by 0 bases, with 16 bases between. The CDR3 has 17 residues. CDR3 loop: CASMPRRSSSYNSPLHF. In nucleotides, the CDR3 is TGTGCCAGTATGCCCCGGAGGTCGAGCTCCTATAATTCACCCCTCCACTTT.

J is TRBJ1-2 and V is TRBV5-1; D is unresolved. The CDR3 extends over 13 amino acids. Trimming took off 0 bases at V and 3 bases at J, with 6 bases between the two ends. Germline V lookup: CDR1 SGHRS, CDR2 YFSETQ. The CDR3 sequence is CASSLDSYYGYTF. The CDR3 nucleotides are TGCGCCAGCAGCTTGGACAGCTACTATGGCTACACCTTC.

This rearrangement joins TRBV4-1 to TRBJ1-2; the D gene is possibly TRBD1 (5 bases). Germline loops: CDR1 MGHRA, CDR2 YSYEKL. V was trimmed by 2 bases and J by 0 bases, leaving 25 bases between them. This CDR3 is built from 20 residues. CDR3 in amino acids: CASSQRATLISGDTNYGYTF. In DNA, the CDR3 is TGCGCCAGCAGCCAACGGGCCACCCTCATTTCGGGGGATACTAACTATGGCTACACCTTC.

This chain connects TRBV18 to TRBJ1-1; D remains unclear. Germline CDR1 is KGHSH and CDR2 is LQKENI. CDR3 length: 16 amino acids. V was clipped by 3 bases and J by 1 base, with 15 bases between them. The CDR3 sequence is CASSPTVKTANTEAFF. CDR3 DNA sequence: TGTGCCAGCTCACCCACAGTGAAGACGGCGAACACTGAAGCTTTCTTT.

The chain is built from TRBV18 and TRBJ2-3; D is perhaps TRBD1 (7 bases). The CDR3 covers 14 residues. CDR1 is KGHSH, CDR2 LQKENI, per germline. V lost 4 bases and J 6 bases, leaving 14 bases between the germline ends. The CDR3 is CASSRAQGRDTQYF. DNA for the CDR3: TGTGCCAGCTCACGGGCACAGGGGAGGGATACGCAGTATTTT.

The chain has TRBV7-3 and TRBJ2-7, with D perhaps TRBD2 (6 bases). The ends were cut back, 6 bases at V and 4 bases at J, with 16 bases in the middle. The CDR3 is 14 residues long. Per the germline V gene, CDR1 is SGHTA and CDR2 is FQGTGA. The CDR3 DNA follows: TGTGCCAGCAGTTATGGACCCGGGGGATACGAGCAGTACTTC. Its translation is CASSYGPGGYEQYF.

The chain links TRBV7-3 to TRBJ2-7, with a possible D match to TRBD2 (6 bases). The CDR3 consists of 15 residues. CDR1 is SGHTA and CDR2 is FQGTGA in the germline V gene. Deletions cut 2 bases from V and 4 bases from J, with 15 bases between. The CDR3 sequence is CASSLAGGGSYEQYF. CDR3 bases: TGTGCCAGCAGCTTAGCCGGGGGAGGTTCTTACGAGCAGTACTTC.

CDR3 in DNA: TGTGCCAGCAGTGGGGGGAGGGTCGGAAACACCATATATTTT. Encoded protein: CASSGGRVGNTIYF. The V call is TRBV6-1, the J call TRBJ1-3, with D perhaps matching TRBD1 (5 bases). CDR1 is MNHNS and CDR2 is SASEGT in the germline V gene. The CDR3 has 14 amino acids. The V end was cut by 4 bases, the J end by 4 bases, with 11 bases between.

Regarding this clone: Different DNA sequences within this sample yield the same CDR3. The chain couples TRBV2 to TRBJ2-2, with TRBD2 matching over 8 bases. In germline, CDR1 is SNHLY, CDR2 FYNNEI. This CDR3 contains 16 residues. The V and J ends lost 3 bases and 3 bases, in that order; junction bases with no gene match: 6. This chain's CDR3 is CASSESGGHYTGELFF. CDR3 bases: TGTGCCAGCAGTGAGAGCGGGGGACATTACACCGGGGAGCTGTTTTTT.

The chain has TRBV27 and TRBJ2-7; a weak D match, TRBD2 (7 bases). Germline values: CDR1 MNHEY, CDR2 SMNVEV (reference sequence). The V gene lost 2 bases and the J gene lost 2 bases, with 13 bases spanning the gap. The CDR3 sequence is 15 residues long. The CDR3 region has the DNA TGTGCCAGCAGTTTACGCGGGGGCCCGACCTACGAGCAGTACTTC. It is translated as CASSLRGGPTYEQYF.

The J gene is TRBJ2-7, the V gene TRBV2, with D possibly matching TRBD1 (5 bases). CDR1 is SNHLY, CDR2 FYNNEI, per germline. V dropped 7 bases and J dropped 3 bases, with 16 bases sitting between them. This CDR3 region has 14 residues. CDR3 sequence reads: CASTTQVGHYEQYF. The CDR3 nucleotides read TGTGCCAGCACAACCCAGGTGGGGCACTACGAGCAGTACTTC.

The V call is TRBV6-4, the J call TRBJ2-1; D possibly corresponds to TRBD1 (8 bases). CDR3 length equals 16 residues. Germline V gives CDR1 MRHNA, CDR2 SNTAGT. V was pared by 1 base and J by 8 bases, with 18 bases between. The DNA of the CDR3 is TGTGCCAGCAGTGACTTTCCCGGACAGGGAGGGGATGAGCAGTTCTTC. Translation gives CASSDFPGQGGDEQFF.

This chain joins TRBV6-4 and TRBJ2-1; TRBD2 matches at 11 bases. The germline V gene encodes CDR1 MRHNA and CDR2 SNTAGT. The length of the CDR3 is 15 residues. The V gene end was trimmed by 3 bases and the J gene end by 10 bases; junction bases not matched to a gene: 8. The CDR3 region is CASSEGTSGGGEQFF. The CDR3 nucleotides are TGTGCCAGCAGTGAAGGGACTAGCGGCGGGGGGGAGCAGTTCTTC.

The CDR3 DNA sequence: TGCAGCGTCTCCGCGGGGAACACTGAAGCTTTCTTT. Its translation: CSVSAGNTEAFF. The chain employs TRBV29-1 and TRBJ1-1; no reliable D call. V gave up 6 bases and J gave up 1 base, with 9 bases separating them. The germline V gene has CDR1 SQVTM and CDR2 ANQGSEA. CDR3 length: 12 amino acids.

The rearrangement joins TRBV28 to TRBJ1-3, with D possibly matching TRBD1 (6 bases). Germline CDR1 and CDR2: MDHEN and SYDVKM. Between the trimmed V and J ends, which lost 9 bases and 4 bases, there was a span of 7 bases. This CDR3 region has 11 residues. CDR3: CASGTGNTIYF. The CDR3 DNA follows: TGTGCCAGTGGGACAGGAAACACCATATATTTT.

This clone appeared a few times. This rearrangement joins TRBV5-6 to TRBJ2-1; TRBD2 is a possible D gene (5 bases). This CDR3 is built from 14 residues. Trimming took 2 bases from V and 6 from J, leaving 12 bases between them. Per germline, CDR1 SGHDT and CDR2 YYEEEE. For the CDR3, the DNA is TGTGCCAGCAGCTTTAGGGCGCGGGTCAATGAGCAGTTCTTC. Translation gives CASSFRARVNEQFF.

V gene TRBV2 combines with J gene TRBJ1-5; TRBD1 agrees at 7 bases. Per germline, CDR1 SNHLY and CDR2 FYNNEI. Losses at the gene ends were 8 bases for V and 4 bases for J; bases not matched to a gene: 11. This CDR3 contains 15 residues. The CDR3, as DNA: TGTGCCAGCCGAAGAGAGGGGGCGAGGAATCAGCCCCAGCATTTT. Translated: CASRREGARNQPQHF.

This clone was counted only a few times. The gene calls are TRBV6-5 and TRBJ1-1; D is undetermined. This CDR3 contains 15 residues. The germline V gene encodes CDR1 MNHEY and CDR2 SVGAGI. Trimming stripped 0 bases from V and 1 base from J, with 9 bases between. The CDR3 loop is CASSYSRAGNTEAFF. The CDR3 DNA reads TGTGCCAGCAGTTACTCTCGGGCGGGGAACACTGAAGCTTTCTTT.

The V and J genes are TRBV15 and TRBJ1-1, with D maybe TRBD1 (5 bases). The length of the CDR3 is 15 residues. CDR1 LNHNV and CDR2 YYDKDF come from the germline V gene (reference sequence). V was trimmed by 5 bases and J by 1 base, leaving 14 bases between them. CDR3 in DNA: TGTGCCACCAGCTCTGAAGGCAGGGAGAACACTGAAGCTTTCTTT. It codes for CATSSEGRENTEAFF.

The chain has TRBV5-6 and TRBJ1-3; D gene ambiguous. The CDR3 is 16 residues long. The germline V gene encodes CDR1 SGHDT and CDR2 YYEEEE. The V and J ends lost 0 bases and 0 bases respectively, with 10 bases between them. DNA of the CDR3: TGTGCCAGCAGCTTGGTCCCAGGCCTCTCTGGAAACACCATATATTTT. Amino acid sequence: CASSLVPGLSGNTIYF.

V is TRBV2 and J is TRBJ1-3, with no clear D. Germline lookup yields CDR1 SNHLY and CDR2 FYNNEI. The CDR3 is 18 residues long. Trimming pared 2 bases from V and 0 bases from J, leaving 17 bases between. CDR3 bases: TGTGCCAGCAGTGAACCCCCCCTAGGCCTCTTCTCTGGAAACACCATATATTTT. It specifies CASSEPPLGLFSGNTIYF.

The rearrangement joins TRBV2 to TRBJ2-5; 12 bases are a match to TRBD2. This CDR3 comprises 15 residues. The germline CDR1 and CDR2 sequences are SNHLY and FYNNEI. V shed 6 bases, J shed 4 bases, and the junction held 6 bases outside the gene matches. This CDR3 is CASRETSGGRETQYF. In DNA, the CDR3 is TGTGCCAGCAGGGAGACTAGCGGGGGTCGAGAGACCCAGTACTTC.

The V call is TRBV27, the J call TRBJ2-7; 7 bases match TRBD2. This CDR3 has 15 residues. Germline V gene data show CDR1 as MNHEY and CDR2 as SMNVEV (reference sequence). Losses at the gene ends were 2 bases for V and 0 bases for J; bases not matched to a gene: 4. DNA for the CDR3: TGTGCCAGCAGTTTAGGGGGGGAACCCTCCTACGAGCAGTACTTC. It translates to CASSLGGEPSYEQYF.

This clone came up once. J is TRBJ1-2 and V is TRBV6-5, with 7 bases aligning to TRBD1. CDR1 and CDR2 from the germline V gene are MNHEY and SVGAGI. The CDR3 covers 14 residues. V dropped 0 bases and J dropped 5; count of bases not matched to a gene: 3. CDR3 nucleotides: TGTGCCAGCAGTTACTCGAAACAGGGGTATGGCTACACCTTC. It is translated as CASSYSKQGYGYTF.

This rearrangement joins TRBV6-6 to TRBJ2-7; tentative D call: TRBD1 (6 bases). The V gene lost 5 bases and the J gene lost 1 base, with 15 bases spanning the gap. Germline loops: CDR1 MNHNY, CDR2 SVGAGI (reference sequence). This CDR3 contains 15 residues. CDR3 bases: TGTGCCAGCAGTGCCCAGGGGACACAGTCCTACGAGCAGTACTTC. Protein product: CASSAQGTQSYEQYF.

The V and J genes are TRBV5-6 and TRBJ1-1; 7 bases match TRBD1. Germline-derived CDR1 and CDR2 are SGHDT and YYEEEE. The trim removed 2 bases at V and 2 bases at J, leaving 3 bases unmatched. This CDR3 spans 14 amino acids. The CDR3 is CASSFGTANTEAFF. The DNA for the CDR3 is TGTGCCAGCAGCTTCGGGACAGCTAACACTGAAGCTTTCTTT.

The chain has TRBV30 and TRBJ2-3; D is possibly TRBD1 (5 bases). V was trimmed by 1 base and J by 4 bases, leaving 12 bases between them. CDR1 is GTSNPN and CDR2 is SVGIG in the germline V gene (reference sequence). This CDR3 has 14 amino acids. The CDR3 loop is CAWSGAGIADTQYF. The CDR3, as DNA: TGTGCCTGGAGTGGGGCAGGGATCGCAGATACGCAGTATTTT.

The chain couples TRBV30 to TRBJ2-1, with 11 bases aligning to TRBD2. Per germline, CDR1 GTSNPN and CDR2 SVGIG (reference sequence). J lost 7 bases, V lost 2 bases, and 7 bases had no gene match. CDR3 length: 15 residues. This CDR3 reads CAWSTASGGWNEQFF. The CDR3 DNA reads as TGTGCCTGGAGTACTGCTAGCGGGGGGTGGAATGAGCAGTTCTTC.

The rearrangement joins TRBV2 to TRBJ1-1; D may be TRBD1 (6 bases). Trimming pared 6 bases from V and 0 bases from J, leaving 14 bases between. Looked up from germline, CDR1 is SNHLY and CDR2 is FYNNEI. The CDR3 length is 15 residues. The CDR3 reads CASRARQALNTEAFF. The CDR3 DNA follows: TGTGCCAGCAGAGCGAGACAGGCCCTGAACACTGAAGCTTTCTTT.

The J gene is TRBJ1-6, the V gene TRBV21-1; the table's TRBD1 call for D was not verified on the DNA. TRBV21-1 is flagged as a pseudogene. The CDR3 has 17 residues. The CDR3 spells CASSLIPRQAYNSPLHF. CDR3 nucleotides: TGTGCCAGCAGCCTCATCCCCCGACAGGCATATAATTCACCCCTCCACTTT.